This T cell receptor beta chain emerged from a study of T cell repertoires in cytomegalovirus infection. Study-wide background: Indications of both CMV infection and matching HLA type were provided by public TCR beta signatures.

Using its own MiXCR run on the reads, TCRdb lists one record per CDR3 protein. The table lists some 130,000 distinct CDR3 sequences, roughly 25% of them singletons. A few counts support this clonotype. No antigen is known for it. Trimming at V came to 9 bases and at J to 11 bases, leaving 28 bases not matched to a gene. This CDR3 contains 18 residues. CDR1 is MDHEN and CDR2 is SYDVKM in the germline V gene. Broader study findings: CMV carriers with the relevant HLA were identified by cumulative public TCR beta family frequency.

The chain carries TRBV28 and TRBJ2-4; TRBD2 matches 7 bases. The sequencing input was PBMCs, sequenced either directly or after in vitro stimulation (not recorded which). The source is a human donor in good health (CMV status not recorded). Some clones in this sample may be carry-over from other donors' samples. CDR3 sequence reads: CASAGAPLGRIQYRLQYF. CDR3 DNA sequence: TGTGCCAGTGCGGGAGCCCCCCTGGGTAGGATTCAGTACAGGCTTCAGTACTTC.